The entry that follows covers one T cell receptor beta chain sequence. The junction had 9 bases not matched to a gene; V was cut back by 4 bases and J by 5 bases. The germline CDR1 and CDR2 sequences are SGDLS and YYNGEE. The CDR3 totals 15 residues. The data are from a study of CD8 T cells in ankylosing spondylitis. In TCRdb, the 5' RACE reads were re-called with MiXCR into one record per CDR3 protein. The profile shows more than 150,000 distinct CDR3 sequences, about 13% of them singletons. The sequence was collected from a male donor with ankylosing spondylitis or in good health (not recorded which). The sequenced sample was blood, either unsorted or a sorted T cell fraction (not recorded which). V gene TRBV9 combines with J gene TRBJ1-1; 9 bases line up with TRBD1. The CDR3 nucleotides are TGTGCCAGCAGCTCCCGAGGACAGGGGCGTACTGAAGCTTTCTTT. Amino acids: CASSSRGQGRTEAFF.